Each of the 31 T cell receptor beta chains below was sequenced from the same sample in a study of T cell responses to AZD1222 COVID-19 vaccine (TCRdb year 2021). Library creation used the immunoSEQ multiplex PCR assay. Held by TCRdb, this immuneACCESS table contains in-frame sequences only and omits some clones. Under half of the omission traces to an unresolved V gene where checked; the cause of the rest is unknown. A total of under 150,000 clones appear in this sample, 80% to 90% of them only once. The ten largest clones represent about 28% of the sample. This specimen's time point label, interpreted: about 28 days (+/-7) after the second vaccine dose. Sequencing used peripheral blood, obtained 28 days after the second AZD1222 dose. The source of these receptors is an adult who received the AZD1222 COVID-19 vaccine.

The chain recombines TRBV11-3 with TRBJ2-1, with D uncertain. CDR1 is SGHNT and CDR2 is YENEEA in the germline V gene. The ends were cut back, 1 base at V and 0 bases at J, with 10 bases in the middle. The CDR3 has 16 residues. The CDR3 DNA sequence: TGTGCCAGCAGCTTAGTTTCTTCAAGCTCCTACAATGAGCAGTTCTTC. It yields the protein CASSLVSSSSYNEQFF.

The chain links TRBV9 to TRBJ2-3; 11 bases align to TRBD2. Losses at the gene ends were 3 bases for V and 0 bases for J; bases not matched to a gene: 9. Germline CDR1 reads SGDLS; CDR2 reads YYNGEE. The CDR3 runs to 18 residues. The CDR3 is CASSAQGLAELSTDTQYF. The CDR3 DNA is TGTGCCAGCAGCGCCCAGGGACTAGCGGAGCTCAGCACAGATACGCAGTATTTT.

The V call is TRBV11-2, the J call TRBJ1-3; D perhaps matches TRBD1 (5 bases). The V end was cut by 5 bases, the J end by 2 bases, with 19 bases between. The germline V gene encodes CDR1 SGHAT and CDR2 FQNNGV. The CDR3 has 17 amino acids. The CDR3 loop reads CASSHLSQGKTGNTIYF. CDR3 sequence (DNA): TGTGCCAGCAGCCATCTCTCGCAGGGTAAAACTGGAAACACCATATATTTT.

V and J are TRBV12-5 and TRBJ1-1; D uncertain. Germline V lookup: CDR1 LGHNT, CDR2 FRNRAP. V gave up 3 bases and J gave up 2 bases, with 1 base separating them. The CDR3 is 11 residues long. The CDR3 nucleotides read TGTGCTAGTGGTTTCAACACTGAAGCTTTCTTT. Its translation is CASGFNTEAFF.

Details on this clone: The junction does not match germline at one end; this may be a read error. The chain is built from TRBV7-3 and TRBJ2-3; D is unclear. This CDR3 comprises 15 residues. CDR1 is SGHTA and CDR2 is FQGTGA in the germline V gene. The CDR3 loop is CASSLTRSGTDTQYF. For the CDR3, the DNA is TGTGCCAGCAGCCTAACCCGGTCCGGTACAGATACGCAGTATTTT. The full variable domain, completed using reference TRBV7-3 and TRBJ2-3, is GAGVSQTPSNKVTEKGKYVELRCDPISGHTALYWYRQSLGQGPEFLIYFQGTGAADDSGLPNDRFFAVRPEGSVSTLKIQRTERGDSAVYLCASSLTRSGTDTQYFGPGTRLTVL.

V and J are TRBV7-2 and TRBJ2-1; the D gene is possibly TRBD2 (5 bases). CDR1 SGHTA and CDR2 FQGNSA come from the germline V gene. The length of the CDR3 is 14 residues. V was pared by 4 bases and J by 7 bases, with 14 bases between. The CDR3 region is CASSSEAWTNEQFF. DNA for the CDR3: TGTGCCAGCAGCTCCGAGGCGTGGACTAATGAGCAGTTCTTC.

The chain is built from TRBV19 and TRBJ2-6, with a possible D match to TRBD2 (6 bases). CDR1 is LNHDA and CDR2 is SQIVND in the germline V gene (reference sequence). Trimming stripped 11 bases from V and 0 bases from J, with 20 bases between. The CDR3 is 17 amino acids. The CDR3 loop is CASRSAGTNSGANVLTF. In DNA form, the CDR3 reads TGTGCCTCGAGATCCGCGGGAACAAACTCTGGGGCCAACGTCCTGACTTTC.

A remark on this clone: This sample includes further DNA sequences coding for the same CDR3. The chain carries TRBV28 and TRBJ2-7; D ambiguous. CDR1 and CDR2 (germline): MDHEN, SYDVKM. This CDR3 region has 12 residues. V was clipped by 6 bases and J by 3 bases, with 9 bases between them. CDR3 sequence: CASRGSSYEQYF. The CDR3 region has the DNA TGTGCCAGCAGAGGATCTAGCTACGAGCAGTACTTC.

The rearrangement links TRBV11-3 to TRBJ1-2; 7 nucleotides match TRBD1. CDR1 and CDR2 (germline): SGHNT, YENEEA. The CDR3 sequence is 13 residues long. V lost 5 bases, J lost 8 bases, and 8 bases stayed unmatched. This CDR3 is CASSTQGGFGYTF. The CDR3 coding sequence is TGTGCCAGCAGCACGCAGGGGGGCTTCGGCTACACCTTC.

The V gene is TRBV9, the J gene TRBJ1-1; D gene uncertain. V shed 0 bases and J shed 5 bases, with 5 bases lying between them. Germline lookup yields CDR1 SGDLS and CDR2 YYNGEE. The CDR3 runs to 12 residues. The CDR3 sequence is CASSVGETEAFF. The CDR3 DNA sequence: TGTGCCAGCAGCGTAGGGGAGACTGAAGCTTTCTTT.

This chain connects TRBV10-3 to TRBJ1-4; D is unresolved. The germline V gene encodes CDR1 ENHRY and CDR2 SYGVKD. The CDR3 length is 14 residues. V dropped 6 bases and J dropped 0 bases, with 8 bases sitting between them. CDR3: CAISPSTTNEKLFF. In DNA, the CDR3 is TGTGCCATCAGCCCATCCACAACTAATGAAAAACTGTTTTTT.

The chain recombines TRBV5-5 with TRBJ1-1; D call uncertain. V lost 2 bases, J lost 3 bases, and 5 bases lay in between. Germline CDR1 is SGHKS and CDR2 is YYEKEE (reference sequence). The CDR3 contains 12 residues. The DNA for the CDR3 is TGTGCCAGCAGCTTTCGGGACACTGAAGCTTTCTTT. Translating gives CASSFRDTEAFF.

CDR3 in amino acids: CSVAVERRGEQFF. CDR3 sequence (DNA): TGCAGCGTGGCCGTTGAGCGCCGGGGCGAGCAGTTCTTC. V usage is TRBV29-1 and J usage is TRBJ2-1; TRBD1 or TRBD2 may be the D gene (5 bases each). The CDR3 is 13 residues long. Trimming cost V 6 bases and J 10 bases, with 19 bases left between them. CDR1 is SQVTM, CDR2 ANQGSEA, per germline.

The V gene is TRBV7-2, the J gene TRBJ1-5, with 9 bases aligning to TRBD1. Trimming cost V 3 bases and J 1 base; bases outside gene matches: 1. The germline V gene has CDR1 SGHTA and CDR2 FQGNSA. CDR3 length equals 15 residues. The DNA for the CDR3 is TGTGCCAGCAGCTTGGGACAGGGCAGCAATCAGCCCCAGCATTTT. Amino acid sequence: CASSLGQGSNQPQHF.

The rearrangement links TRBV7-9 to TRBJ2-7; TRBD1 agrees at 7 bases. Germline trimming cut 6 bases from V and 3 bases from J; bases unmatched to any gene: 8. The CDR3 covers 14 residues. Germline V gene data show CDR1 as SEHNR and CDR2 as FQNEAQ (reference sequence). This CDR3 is CASRTGTQDYEQYF. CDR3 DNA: TGTGCCAGCAGGACAGGGACACAGGACTACGAGCAGTACTTC.

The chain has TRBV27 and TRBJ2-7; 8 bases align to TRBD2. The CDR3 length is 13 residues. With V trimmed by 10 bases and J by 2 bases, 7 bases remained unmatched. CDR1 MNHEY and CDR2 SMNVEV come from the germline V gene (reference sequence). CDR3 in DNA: TGTGCCACGCGGGGGGCAGGAACCTACGAGCAGTACTTC. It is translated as CATRGAGTYEQYF.

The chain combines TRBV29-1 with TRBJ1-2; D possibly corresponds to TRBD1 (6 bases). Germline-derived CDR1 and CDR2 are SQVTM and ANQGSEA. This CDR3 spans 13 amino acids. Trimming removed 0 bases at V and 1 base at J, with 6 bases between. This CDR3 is CSVEETGNYGYTF. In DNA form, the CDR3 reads TGCAGCGTTGAAGAGACAGGTAACTATGGCTACACCTTC.

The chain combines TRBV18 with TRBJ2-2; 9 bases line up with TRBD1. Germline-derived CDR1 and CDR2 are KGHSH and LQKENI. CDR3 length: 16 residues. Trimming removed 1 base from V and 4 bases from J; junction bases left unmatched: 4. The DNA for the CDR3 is TGTGCCAGCTCACCACGGGGACAGGGAAGCACCGGGGAGCTGTTTTTT. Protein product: CASSPRGQGSTGELFF.

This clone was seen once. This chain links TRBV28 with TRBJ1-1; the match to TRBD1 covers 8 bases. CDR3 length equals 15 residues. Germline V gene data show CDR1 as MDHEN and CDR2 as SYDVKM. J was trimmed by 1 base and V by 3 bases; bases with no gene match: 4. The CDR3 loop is CASSLSGQGNTEAFF. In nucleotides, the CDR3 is TGTGCCAGCAGTTTGTCCGGACAGGGGAACACTGAAGCTTTCTTT.

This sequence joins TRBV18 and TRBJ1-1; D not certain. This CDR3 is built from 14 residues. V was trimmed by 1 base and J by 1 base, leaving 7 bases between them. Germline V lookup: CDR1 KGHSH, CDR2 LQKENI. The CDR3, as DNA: TGTGCCAGCTCACCACGAGGGAGGAACACTGAAGCTTTCTTT. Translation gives CASSPRGRNTEAFF.

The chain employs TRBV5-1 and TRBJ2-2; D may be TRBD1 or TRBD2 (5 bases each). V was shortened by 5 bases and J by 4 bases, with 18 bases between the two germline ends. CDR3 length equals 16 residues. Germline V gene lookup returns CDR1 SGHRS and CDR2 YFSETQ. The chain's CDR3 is CASRGDHLLLTGELFF. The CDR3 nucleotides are TGCGCCAGCAGGGGGGACCACCTTCTGCTCACCGGGGAGCTGTTTTTT.

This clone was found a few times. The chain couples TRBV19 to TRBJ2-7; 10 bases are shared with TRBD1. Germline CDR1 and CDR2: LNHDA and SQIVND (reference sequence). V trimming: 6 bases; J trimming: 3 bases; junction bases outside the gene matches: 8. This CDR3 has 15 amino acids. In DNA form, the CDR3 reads TGTGCCAGTAGGGATGTCCGGGACAGGGGCTACGAGCAGTACTTC. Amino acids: CASRDVRDRGYEQYF. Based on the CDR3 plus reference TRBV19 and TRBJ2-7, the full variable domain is DGGITQSPKYLFRKEGQNVTLSCEQNLNHDAMYWYRQDPGQGLRLIYYSQIVNDFQKGDIAEGYSVSREKKESFPLTVTSAQKNPTAFYLCASRDVRDRGYEQYFGPGTRLTVT.

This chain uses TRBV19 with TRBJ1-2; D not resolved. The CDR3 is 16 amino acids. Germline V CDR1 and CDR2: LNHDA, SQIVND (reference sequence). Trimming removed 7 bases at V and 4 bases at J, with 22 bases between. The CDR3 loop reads CASTIGRASVFYGYTF. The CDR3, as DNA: TGTGCCAGTACCATAGGACGGGCTTCAGTTTTCTATGGCTACACCTTC.

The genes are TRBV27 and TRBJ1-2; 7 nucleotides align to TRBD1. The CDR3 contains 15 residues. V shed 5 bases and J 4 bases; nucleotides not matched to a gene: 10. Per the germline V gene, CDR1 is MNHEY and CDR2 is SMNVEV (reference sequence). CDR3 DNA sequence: TGTGCCAGCAGTCCGTTTACAGGGGATGGCTATGGCTACACCTTC. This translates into CASSPFTGDGYGYTF.

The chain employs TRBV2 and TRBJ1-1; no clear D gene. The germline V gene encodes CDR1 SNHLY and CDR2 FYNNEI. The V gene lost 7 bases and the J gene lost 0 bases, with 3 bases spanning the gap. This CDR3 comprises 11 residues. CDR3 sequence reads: CASTVNTEAFF. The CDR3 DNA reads TGTGCCAGCACGGTGAACACTGAAGCTTTCTTT. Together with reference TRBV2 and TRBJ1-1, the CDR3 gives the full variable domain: EPEVTQTPSHQVTQMGQEVILRCVPISNHLYFYWYRQILGQKVEFLVSFYNNEISEKSEIFDDQFSVERPDGSNFTLKIRSTKLEDSAMYFCASTVNTEAFFGQGTRLTVV.

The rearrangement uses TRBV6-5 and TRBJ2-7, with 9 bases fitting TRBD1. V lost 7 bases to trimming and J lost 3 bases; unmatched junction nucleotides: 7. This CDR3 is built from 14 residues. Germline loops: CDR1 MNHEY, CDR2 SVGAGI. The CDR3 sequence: CASTIGTGHYEQYF. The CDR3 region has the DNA TGTGCCAGCACGATAGGGACAGGGCACTACGAGCAGTACTTC.

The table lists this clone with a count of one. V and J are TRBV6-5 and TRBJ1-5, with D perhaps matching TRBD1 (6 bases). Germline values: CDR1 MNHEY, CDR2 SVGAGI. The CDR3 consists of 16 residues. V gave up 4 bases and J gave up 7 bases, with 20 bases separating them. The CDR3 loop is CASSLGGTGSVQPQHF. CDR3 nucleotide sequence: TGTGCCAGCAGTTTGGGGGGCACAGGGTCGGTACAGCCCCAGCATTTT.

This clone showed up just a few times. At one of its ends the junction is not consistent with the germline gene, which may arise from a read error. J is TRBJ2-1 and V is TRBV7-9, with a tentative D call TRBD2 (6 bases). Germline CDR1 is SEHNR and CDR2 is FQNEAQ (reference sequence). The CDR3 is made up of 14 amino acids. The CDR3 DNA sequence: TGTGCCAGCAGCTTAGCGCTAGCGTGGGCCAGCTTTATCTTC. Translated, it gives CASSLALAWASFIF.

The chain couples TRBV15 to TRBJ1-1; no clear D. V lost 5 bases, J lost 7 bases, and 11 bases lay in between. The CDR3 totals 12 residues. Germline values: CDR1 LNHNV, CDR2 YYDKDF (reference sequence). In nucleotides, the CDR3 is TGTGCCACCAGCGAAACTGACATTGAAGCTTTCTTT. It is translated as CATSETDIEAFF.

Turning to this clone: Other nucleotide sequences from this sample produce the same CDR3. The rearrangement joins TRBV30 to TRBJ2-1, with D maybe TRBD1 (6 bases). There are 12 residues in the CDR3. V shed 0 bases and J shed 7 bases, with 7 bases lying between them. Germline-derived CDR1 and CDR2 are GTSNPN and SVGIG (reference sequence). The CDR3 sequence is CAWSVRGNEQFF. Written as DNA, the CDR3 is TGTGCCTGGAGTGTAAGGGGGAATGAGCAGTTCTTC.

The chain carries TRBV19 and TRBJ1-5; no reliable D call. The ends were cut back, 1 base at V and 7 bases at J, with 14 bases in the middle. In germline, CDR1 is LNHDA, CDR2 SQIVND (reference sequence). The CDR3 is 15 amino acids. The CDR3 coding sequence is TGTGCCAGTAGTATAGTAGGAGGGTCTGGCCAGCCCCAGCATTTT. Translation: CASSIVGGSGQPQHF.